Following are 15 T cell receptor beta chains from one sample sequenced in a study of patients and donors after allogeneic stem cell transplantation. MiXCR, run by TCRdb on the RT-PCR reads, gives a single entry per CDR3 protein. The sample lists 25,000 to 35,000 distinct CDR3 sequences, under 7.5% occurring once. The sequencing sample was made of blood, either unsorted or a sorted T cell fraction (not recorded which). These receptors all come from a human donor who was either an allogeneic HSCT recipient or a stem cell or donor lymphocyte infusion donor (not recorded which). It is not recorded whose cells these are; they may come from a transplant donor.

The chain combines TRBV5-1 with TRBJ2-3, with a possible D match to TRBD2 (5 bases). Germline V gene sequence: CDR1 SGHRS, CDR2 YFSETQ. Between the trimmed V and J ends, which lost 0 bases and 1 base, there was a span of 12 bases. The CDR3 is made up of 16 amino acids. The CDR3: CASSLASGPGTDTQYF. CDR3 nucleotide sequence: TGCGCCAGCAGCTTGGCGAGCGGCCCTGGCACAGATACGCAGTATTTT. The variable domain in full, with the rest retrieved from reference TRBV5-1 and TRBJ2-3, is KAGVTQTPRYLIKTRGQQVTLSCSPISGHRSVSWYQQTPGQGLQFLFEYFSETQRNKGNFPGRFSGRQFSNSRSEMNVSTLELGDSALYLCASSLASGPGTDTQYFGPGTRLTVL.

The genes are TRBV7-9 and TRBJ2-1; 7 bases fit TRBD2. Germline V lookup: CDR1 SEHNR, CDR2 FQNEAQ (reference sequence). This CDR3 has 14 amino acids. V lost 6 bases and J lost 5; bases outside the gene matches: 7. The CDR3 sequence: CASRVREYDNEQFF. The CDR3 DNA follows: TGTGCCAGCAGAGTGCGGGAGTATGACAATGAGCAGTTCTTC.

The chain has TRBV19 and TRBJ2-1; 10 bases are a match to TRBD1. From germline, CDR1 is LNHDA and CDR2 SQIVND (reference sequence). V shed 9 bases, J shed 8 bases, and the junction held 13 bases outside the gene matches. The CDR3 is 15 residues long. The CDR3 sequence is CASSLDRGVTDEQFF. CDR3 sequence (DNA): TGTGCCAGCTCCCTGGACAGGGGGGTAACAGATGAGCAGTTCTTC.

This clonotype was seen ten or more times. The chain employs TRBV7-3 and TRBJ2-3; D remains ambiguous. Trimming shortened V by 0 bases and J by 0 bases, and 4 bases separated the two germline ends. The CDR3 spans 14 residues. Per germline, CDR1 SGHTA and CDR2 FQGTGA. CDR3 loop: CASSLTRSTDTQYF. CDR3 sequence (DNA): TGTGCCAGCAGCTTAACCAGGAGCACAGATACGCAGTATTTT.

The rearrangement links TRBV3-1 to TRBJ2-5, with D possibly matching TRBD1 (6 bases). Germline loops: CDR1 LGHDT, CDR2 YNNKEL (reference sequence). The CDR3 length is 14 residues. Trimming took off 7 bases at V and 4 bases at J, with 16 bases between the two ends. CDR3 sequence reads: CASTEVGRGETQYF. The DNA for the CDR3 is TGTGCCAGCACCGAAGTTGGCAGGGGAGAGACCCAGTACTTC.

This clonotype has ten or more counts. The chain has TRBV7-9 and TRBJ1-1; 8 positions match TRBD1. The CDR3 has 16 amino acids. Germline loops: CDR1 SEHNR, CDR2 FQNEAQ (reference sequence). V dropped 0 bases and J dropped 8; count of bases not matched to a gene: 11. Here the CDR3 reads CASSLAGQGKRREAFF. The CDR3 coding sequence is TGTGCCAGCAGCTTAGCTGGACAGGGTAAACGACGGGAAGCTTTCTTT.

This chain uses TRBV5-1 with TRBJ2-3; D is tentatively TRBD1 or TRBD2 (5 bases each). Trimming took off 0 bases at V and 2 bases at J, with 7 bases between the two ends. This CDR3 has 14 residues. Per germline, CDR1 SGHRS and CDR2 YFSETQ. The CDR3 nucleotides are TGCGCCAGCAGCTTGGGAGGGGACACAGATACGCAGTATTTT. Protein: CASSLGGDTDTQYF.

The sample holds a few counts of this clonotype. The chain joins TRBV6-2 or TRBV6-3 to TRBJ2-2; no reliable D call. The CDR3 length is 12 residues. The germline CDR1 and CDR2 sequences are MNHEY and SVGEGT. Trimming pared 5 bases from V and 8 bases from J, leaving 9 bases between. The CDR3 is CASSLGWGELFF. The CDR3 DNA reads TGTGCCAGCAGTCTTGGTTGGGGGGAGCTGTTTTTT.

This clonotype was detected ten times or more. This chain uses TRBV6-5 with TRBJ2-1; D is uncertain. The CDR3 spans 15 residues. The germline CDR1 and CDR2 sequences are MNHEY and SVGAGI. The V end was cut by 4 bases, the J end by 0 bases, with 10 bases between. For the CDR3, the DNA is TGTGCCAGCAGTTCAATAGTCAGCTCCTACAATGAGCAGTTCTTC. Protein product: CASSSIVSSYNEQFF.

This clonotype was found many times. This chain joins TRBV10-3 and TRBJ2-5; D remains ambiguous. Looked up from germline, CDR1 is ENHRY and CDR2 is SYGVKD. The CDR3 loop spans 13 amino acids. V was cut by 6 bases and J by 2 bases, with 10 bases left in between. CDR3 loop: CAIRVDGQETQYF. The CDR3 region has the DNA TGTGCCATCAGAGTGGACGGTCAAGAGACCCAGTACTTC.

The rearrangement uses TRBV18 and TRBJ2-1; no clear D. In germline, CDR1 is KGHSH, CDR2 LQKENI. There are 13 residues in the CDR3. V lost 5 bases, J lost 5 bases, and 10 bases lay in between. CDR3 in amino acids: CASSGHPDNEQFF. The CDR3 nucleotides read TGTGCCAGCTCAGGTCACCCCGACAATGAGCAGTTCTTC.

Of note for this clonotype: Given a much more abundant clone one base away, this may be a read error. The chain has TRBV27 and TRBJ2-1; D is perhaps TRBD2 (6 bases). Per the germline V gene, CDR1 is MNHEY and CDR2 is SMNVEV (reference sequence). The CDR3 loop spans 16 amino acids. The CDR3 reads CASSFSWGEVYNEQLF. The CDR3 bases are TGTGCCAGCAGTTTCTCCTGGGGGGAGGTGTACAATGAGCAGCTCTTC.

This clonotype was seen more than once but under ten times. The chain employs TRBV27 and TRBJ2-2, with D possibly matching TRBD1 (6 bases). Trimming left V 6 bases short and J 6 bases short, with 8 bases between. Germline CDR1 and CDR2: MNHEY and SMNVEV (reference sequence). The CDR3 length is 12 residues. The CDR3 protein is CASRRQAGELFF. Written as DNA, the CDR3 is TGTGCCAGCAGAAGACAGGCCGGGGAGCTGTTTTTT.

This clonotype came up many times. The chain links TRBV5-1 to TRBJ2-1; the match to TRBD1 covers 10 bases. V was pared by 3 bases and J by 8 bases, with 5 bases of the junction left unmatched. CDR3 length: 14 amino acids. CDR1 is SGHRS, CDR2 YFSETQ, per germline. CDR3 residues: CASSSGQGFDEQFF. The DNA of the CDR3 is TGCGCCAGCAGCTCGGGACAGGGGTTCGATGAGCAGTTCTTC.

The J gene is TRBJ2-5, the V gene TRBV2; tentative D call: TRBD2 (5 bases). CDR3 size: 14 residues. With 3 bases removed from V and 7 bases from J, the gap between germline ends came to 15 bases. Germline CDR1 and CDR2: SNHLY and FYNNEI. The DNA of the CDR3 is TGTGCCAGCAGTGATGAGGCGGTGAGCGGGACCCAGTACTTC. Translation: CASSDEAVSGTQYF. Drawing the rest from reference TRBV2 and TRBJ2-5, the complete variable domain is EPEVTQTPSHQVTQMGQEVILRCVPISNHLYFYWYRQILGQKVEFLVSFYNNEISEKSEIFDDQFSVERPDGSNFTLKIRSTKLEDSAMYFCASSDEAVSGTQYFGPGTRLLVL.